This T cell receptor beta chain was captured by sequencing in a study of blood T cell repertoires in COVID-19. Turning to the study itself: Sites in the United States, Italy and Spain provided acute and convalescent COVID-19 samples. T cells, B-cell-depleted T cells, or PBMCs provided the cDNA or gDNA that served as material.

This CDR3 has 13 amino acids. Germline V gene lookup returns CDR1 SGHNT and CDR2 YYREEE (reference sequence). V dropped 4 bases and J dropped 7; count of bases not matched to a gene: 4. Per the authors' pipeline: It was from reference gene primer amplification that nucleated cell counts were estimated. Only in-frame clones appear in the TCRdb table, and some are missing; sequencing was by immunoSEQ multiplex PCR. V, J and clone size reflect that table, while D and trimming were determined from the DNA. The sample lists approximately 260,000 clones; roughly 84% were seen once. The source material was peripheral blood. This TCR came from a woman between 40 and 50 years old with active or convalescent COVID-19. The J gene is TRBJ2-1, the V gene TRBV5-4; 8 nucleotides agree with TRBD2. Written as DNA, the CDR3 is TGTGCCAGCAGCGACGGGGGGGAAAATGAGCAGTTCTTC. This translates into CASSDGGENEQFF.